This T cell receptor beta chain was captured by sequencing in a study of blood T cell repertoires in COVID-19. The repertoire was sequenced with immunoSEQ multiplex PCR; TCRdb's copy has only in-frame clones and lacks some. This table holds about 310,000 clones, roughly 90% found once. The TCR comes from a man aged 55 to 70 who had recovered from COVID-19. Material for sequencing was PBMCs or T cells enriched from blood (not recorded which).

The CDR3 DNA sequence: TGTGCCAGCAGCTTAGAACTGGGGGCGAGGTACACTGAAGCTTTCTTT. Translating it yields CASSLELGARYTEAFF. The chain recombines TRBV11-2 with TRBJ1-1; a possible D gene is TRBD1 (6 bases). V lost 0 bases, J lost 3 bases, and 14 bases lay in between. The CDR3 consists of 16 residues. Germline values: CDR1 SGHAT, CDR2 FQNNGV.